The rows below give T cell receptor beta chains drawn from one sample of a study of blood T cell repertoires in COVID-19. Here immunoSEQ multiplex PCR was the method, and the copy in TCRdb shows in-frame clones only, minus some. The table lists approximately 270,000 clones, about nine tenths of them singletons. Input material: PBMCs or T cells enriched from blood (not recorded which). Receptors were obtained from a man between 35 and 55 years old who had recovered from COVID-19. The CDR3 runs from the conserved cysteine through the conserved F or W. Some rows mark clone size as missing; the rest say once, few, many or name a class of expanded clone.

CDR3 protein: CASSLGGVGRDGYTF
J gene: TRBJ1-2
clone size: -
V gene: TRBV13

CDR3 protein: CASSATRGGRISGNTIYF
J gene: TRBJ1-3
clone size: once
V gene: TRBV7-6

CDR3 protein: CASRFSGISNQPQHF
J gene: TRBJ1-5
clone size: -
V gene: TRBV6-5

CDR3 protein: CASSLVGGEEPQHF
J gene: TRBJ1-5
clone size: -
V gene: TRBV7-2

CDR3 protein: CASNKEDNQPQHF
J gene: TRBJ1-5
clone size: -
V gene: TRBV2

CDR3 protein: CSVESRWQFF
J gene: TRBJ2-1
clone size: few
V gene: TRBV29-1

CDR3 protein: CASSLFAEAFF
J gene: TRBJ1-1
clone size: few
V gene: TRBV12-3/TRBV12-4

CDR3 protein: CASSGGVEDTEAFF
J gene: TRBJ1-1
clone size: -
V gene: TRBV28

CDR3 protein: CASRTQGRETQYF
J gene: TRBJ2-5
clone size: -
V gene: TRBV27

CDR3 protein: CASSPVRGTLNTEAFF
J gene: TRBJ1-1
clone size: -
V gene: TRBV11-2

CDR3 protein: CASSWGDRVWSTEAFF
J gene: TRBJ1-1
clone size: -
V gene: TRBV5-1

CDR3 protein: CASSYGRSGTDTQYF
J gene: TRBJ2-3
clone size: -
V gene: TRBV5-1

CDR3 protein: CASSSLRRGVGETQYF
J gene: TRBJ2-5
clone size: once
V gene: TRBV11-2

CDR3 protein: CASRRTSGRASEQFF
J gene: TRBJ2-1
clone size: -
V gene: TRBV7-8

CDR3 protein: CASSPGETGAYEQYF
J gene: TRBJ2-7
clone size: -
V gene: TRBV18

CDR3 protein: CASNPGQGPPSPSYEQYF
J gene: TRBJ2-7
clone size: -
V gene: TRBV27

CDR3 protein: CASATQLGYNEQFF
J gene: TRBJ2-1
clone size: few
V gene: TRBV5-1

CDR3 protein: CASAKGNQETQYF
J gene: TRBJ2-5
clone size: -
V gene: TRBV11-2

CDR3 protein: CASSLSSGGVETQYF
J gene: TRBJ2-5
clone size: -
V gene: TRBV27

CDR3 protein: CASSRQGGGEKLFF
J gene: TRBJ1-4
clone size: -
V gene: TRBV27

CDR3 protein: CASSLETSGTDTQYF
J gene: TRBJ2-3
clone size: -
V gene: TRBV28

CDR3 protein: CAWSVPGQDHTGELFF
J gene: TRBJ2-2
clone size: -
V gene: TRBV30

CDR3 protein: CASSLSGGNNSPLHF
J gene: TRBJ1-6
clone size: -
V gene: TRBV28

CDR3 protein: CASRPGQLPSNSPLHF
J gene: TRBJ1-6
clone size: -
V gene: TRBV2

CDR3 protein: CASSSGQGNQPQHF
J gene: TRBJ1-5
clone size: -
V gene: TRBV5-1

CDR3 protein: CASSLVREWFGYTF
J gene: TRBJ1-2
clone size: -
V gene: TRBV7-9

CDR3 protein: CASRYRDTDEYNSPLHF
J gene: TRBJ1-6
clone size: -
V gene: TRBV13

CDR3 protein: CASSQGSTGELFF
J gene: TRBJ2-2
clone size: -
V gene: TRBV4-2

CDR3 protein: CASSYSWTGVQPQHF
J gene: TRBJ1-5
clone size: -
V gene: TRBV6-5

CDR3 protein: CASNGVSTRDSESPLHF
J gene: TRBJ1-6
clone size: few
V gene: TRBV6-4

CDR3 protein: CASSLGPAQETQYF
J gene: TRBJ2-5
clone size: few
V gene: TRBV5-1

CDR3 protein: CASSPPRAGETQYF
J gene: TRBJ2-5
clone size: -
V gene: TRBV7-9

CDR3 protein: CASSFRQGYYEQYF
J gene: TRBJ2-7
clone size: once
V gene: TRBV19

CDR3 protein: CASSLGRDSGANVLTF
J gene: TRBJ2-6
clone size: -
V gene: TRBV5-4

CDR3 protein: CASSLDSGGARGYTF
J gene: TRBJ1-2
clone size: -
V gene: TRBV7-2

CDR3 protein: CSVVGAAEAFF
J gene: TRBJ1-1
clone size: -
V gene: TRBV29-1

CDR3 protein: CASSWTSGTGANVLTF
J gene: TRBJ2-6
clone size: many
V gene: TRBV6-5

CDR3 protein: CASSLRLAGAGETQYF
J gene: TRBJ2-5
clone size: -
V gene: TRBV5-1

CDR3 protein: CASSRGRDREQYF
J gene: TRBJ2-7
clone size: -
V gene: TRBV12-3/TRBV12-4

CDR3 protein: CATGGQGVDTQYF
J gene: TRBJ2-3
clone size: -
V gene: TRBV24-1

CDR3 protein: CASSSGQGVGNSPLHF
J gene: TRBJ1-6
clone size: -
V gene: TRBV5-4

CDR3 protein: CASSLGTSGPSTDTQYF
J gene: TRBJ2-3
clone size: -
V gene: TRBV7-9

CDR3 protein: CSVGRWNEKLFF
J gene: TRBJ1-4
clone size: -
V gene: TRBV29-1

CDR3 protein: CASSRQGWETQYF
J gene: TRBJ2-5
clone size: -
V gene: TRBV6-2/TRBV6-3

CDR3 protein: CATPMTAVNTEAFF
J gene: TRBJ1-1
clone size: -
V gene: TRBV7-9

CDR3 protein: CASSRGTGPEAFF
J gene: TRBJ1-1
clone size: -
V gene: TRBV4-1

CDR3 protein: CAWIPKEGAGEKLFF
J gene: TRBJ1-4
clone size: -
V gene: TRBV30

CDR3 protein: CASRESADLQHF
J gene: TRBJ1-5
clone size: -
V gene: TRBV12-3/TRBV12-4

CDR3 protein: CATSRPAGLAGTYNEQFF
J gene: TRBJ2-1
clone size: -
V gene: TRBV15

CDR3 protein: CASSSGGEKLFF
J gene: TRBJ1-4
clone size: once
V gene: TRBV7-2

CDR3 protein: CASSSLAASTDTQYF
J gene: TRBJ2-3
clone size: -
V gene: TRBV7-2

CDR3 protein: CASSVRETQYF
J gene: TRBJ2-5
clone size: -
V gene: TRBV25-1

CDR3 protein: CASSHTTGVGTDTQYF
J gene: TRBJ2-3
clone size: few
V gene: TRBV4-1

CDR3 protein: CASSLARSREGYTF
J gene: TRBJ1-2
clone size: -
V gene: TRBV7-9

CDR3 protein: CASAEVEGGNYGYTF
J gene: TRBJ1-2
clone size: -
V gene: TRBV5-1

CDR3 protein: CASSFPRQGVGEQYF
J gene: TRBJ2-7
clone size: -
V gene: TRBV7-8

CDR3 protein: CAWSVGAGNTIYF
J gene: TRBJ1-3
clone size: once
V gene: TRBV30

CDR3 protein: CASSLWANTDTQYF
J gene: TRBJ2-3
clone size: -
V gene: TRBV5-1

CDR3 protein: CASSMGGARNTEAFF
J gene: TRBJ1-1
clone size: -
V gene: TRBV19

CDR3 protein: CAWSTGGERAFF
J gene: TRBJ1-1
clone size: -
V gene: TRBV30